This TCR beta chain was sequenced for a study of T cell responses to AZD1222 COVID-19 vaccine. Some clones are missing from TCRdb's copy, which holds only in-frame ones; the method was immunoSEQ multiplex PCR. The table lists roughly 160,000 clones, 85% to 95% of them singletons, with about 0.9% in the top ten. This clone was counted once. This CDR3 has 13 residues. Germline V gene sequence: CDR1 MNHEY, CDR2 SVGAGI. V lost 8 bases and J 6 bases, leaving 17 bases between the germline ends. The chain has TRBV6-5 and TRBJ2-7; TRBD1 is a possible D gene (6 bases). The sequencing used peripheral blood, collected on day 0 of AZD1222 vaccination. The clonotype comes from an adult in good health. CDR3 in amino acids: CASGTGRRGEQYF. As DNA, the CDR3 is TGTGCCAGCGGAACAGGGAGACGGGGCGAGCAGTACTTC.